This entry concerns a single T cell receptor (beta chain). This entry is derived from a study of blood T cell repertoires in COVID-19. Study background: There were acute and convalescent COVID-19 samples, and they came from the United States, Italy and Spain. The cDNA or gDNA used as material had been derived from T cells, B-cell-depleted T cells, or PBMCs.

This CDR3 is built from 12 residues. From germline, CDR1 is SNHLY and CDR2 FYNNEI. The V gene lost 4 bases and the J gene lost 7 bases, with 10 bases spanning the gap. Under the authors' procedure: Counts of nucleated cells, estimated from reference gene primer amplification, were obtained. Generated by immunoSEQ multiplex PCR, the TCRdb table keeps only in-frame clones and is missing some. That table is the source of V, J and clone size, and D and trimming were worked out from the DNA. The table records 35,000 to 45,000 clones, roughly 90% of them present only once. Material for sequencing was peripheral blood. This clonotype was sampled from a human donor in a cohort sampled during active COVID-19. This chain joins TRBV2 and TRBJ1-1; D is possibly TRBD1 (6 bases). CDR3 DNA: TGTGCCAGCAGTGCAGGGGTAGGTGAAGCTTTCTTT. Protein: CASSAGVGEAFF.